What follows is one T cell receptor beta chain and its context. Its target is not known. TCRdb re-called the RT-PCR reads through MiXCR, storing one row per CDR3 protein. The sample holds about 520,000 distinct CDR3 sequences, roughly 7.9% seen once. These data belong to a study of response to subunit inactivated influenza vaccine. The study's findings and limits: Only a handful of new T cells, the authors suggested, are recruited with each seasonal influenza vaccination.

V lost 6 bases, J lost 4 bases, and 10 bases stayed unmatched. The V gene's germline CDR1 is MDHEN and CDR2 SYDVKM. This CDR3 is 17 amino acids long. Sequences were derived from PBMCs from blood, sampled roughly 24 months after vaccination. The chain is built from TRBV28 and TRBJ2-1; 12 bases agree with TRBD2. The receptor comes from a man between 50 and 70 years old who received an inactivated influenza vaccine. CDR3 coding DNA: TGTGCCAGCAGCCCTAGCGGGAGGGCCGGGGGGTACAATGAGCAGTTCTTC. Its translation: CASSPSGRAGGYNEQFF.